A selection of T cell receptor beta chains follows, all from one sample in a study of Graves' ophthalmopathy and Graves' hyperthyroidism. One entry per CDR3 protein, called by TCRdb with MiXCR from the multiplex PCR reads. The sample lists 400,000 or so distinct CDR3 sequences, roughly 17% occurring once. Specimen: peripheral blood. All receptors come from an adult woman with stable Graves' hyperthyroidism. CDR3s include the opening cysteine and the closing phenylalanine or tryptophan. Each record gives: CDR3 protein, CDR3 DNA, V gene, D gene, clone size, J gene. D genes are given only for firm matches. Size is stated for part of the rows, as once, few or many counts, or as a class when the clone is expanded.

CDR3 protein: CASSPAGTTRGKNIKYF
CDR3 DNA: TGTGCCAGCAGTCCCGCCGGGACGACGCGCGGCAAAAACATTAAGTACTTC
V gene: TRBV28
D gene: NA
clone size: few
J gene: TRBJ2-4

CDR3 protein: CASSQDGYGYTF
CDR3 DNA: TGTGCCAGCAGCCAAGACGGCTATGGCTACACCTTC
V gene: TRBV7-3
D gene: NA
clone size: many
J gene: TRBJ1-2

CDR3 protein: CASSEGLEQYF
CDR3 DNA: TGTGCCAGCAGCGAAGGACTCGAGCAGTACTTC
V gene: TRBV7-8
D gene: NA
clone size: many
J gene: TRBJ2-7

CDR3 protein: CASSLGQGVKTQYF
CDR3 DNA: TGTGCCAGCAGCTTAGGGCAGGGGGTAAAGACCCAGTACTTC
V gene: TRBV11-2
D gene: TRBD1
clone size: many
J gene: TRBJ2-5

CDR3 protein: CASTGQVVSNQPQHF
CDR3 DNA: TGTGCCAGCACCGGACAGGTAGTTAGCAATCAGCCCCAGCATTTT
V gene: TRBV6-5
D gene: TRBD1
clone size: many
J gene: TRBJ1-5

CDR3 protein: CASSFDRENYFGYTF
CDR3 DNA: TGTGCCAGCAGCTTTGACAGGGAAAACTATTTTGGCTACACCTTC
V gene: TRBV7-2
D gene: TRBD1
clone size: many
J gene: TRBJ1-2

CDR3 protein: CASSLWQGTNTEAFF
CDR3 DNA: TGTGCCAGCAGTTTGTGGCAGGGCACGAACACTGAAGCTTTCTTT
V gene: TRBV28
D gene: NA
clone size: many
J gene: TRBJ1-1

CDR3 protein: CASSPITDTEAFF
CDR3 DNA: TGTGCCAGCAGCCCCATCACGGACACTGAAGCTTTCTTT
V gene: TRBV14
D gene: NA
clone size: many
J gene: TRBJ1-1

CDR3 protein: CASSPNLWGAPYEQYF
CDR3 DNA: TGTGCCAGCAGCCCCAACTTGTGGGGGGCGCCGTACGAGCAGTACTTC
V gene: TRBV28
D gene: NA
clone size: many
J gene: TRBJ2-7

CDR3 protein: CASSLVAGGTEQYF
CDR3 DNA: TGCGCCAGCAGCTTGGTTGCGGGGGGGACCGAGCAGTACTTC
V gene: TRBV5-1
D gene: TRBD2
clone size: NA
J gene: TRBJ2-7

CDR3 protein: CASSLRTGGEQYF
CDR3 DNA: TGTGCCAGCTCACTACGAACAGGGGGCGAGCAGTACTTC
V gene: TRBV18
D gene: TRBD1
clone size: many
J gene: TRBJ2-7

CDR3 protein: CASRPFLAYEQYF
CDR3 DNA: TGCGCCAGCAGACCCTTTTTGGCCTACGAGCAGTACTTC
V gene: TRBV5-1
D gene: NA
clone size: many
J gene: TRBJ2-7

CDR3 protein: CASSLAGRENTGELFF
CDR3 DNA: TGCGCCAGCAGCTTGGCTGGGCGGGAGAACACCGGGGAGCTGTTTTTT
V gene: TRBV5-1
D gene: NA
clone size: few
J gene: TRBJ2-2

CDR3 protein: CAWSLQGGITEAFF
CDR3 DNA: TGTGCCTGGAGTCTTCAGGGTGGGATAACTGAAGCTTTCTTT
V gene: TRBV30
D gene: NA
clone size: many
J gene: TRBJ1-1

CDR3 protein: CASSFSGRSPYEQYF
CDR3 DNA: TGTGCCAGCAGTTTTAGCGGGAGGTCCCCGTATGAGCAGTACTTC
V gene: TRBV27
D gene: TRBD2
clone size: few
J gene: TRBJ2-7

CDR3 protein: CASSLARDRTGELFF
CDR3 DNA: TGTGCCAGCAGCTTAGCCCGGGACAGGACTGGGGAGCTGTTTTTT
V gene: TRBV7-8
D gene: TRBD1
clone size: many
J gene: TRBJ2-2

CDR3 protein: CAISEVQGRDEQYF
CDR3 DNA: TGTGCCATCAGTGAGGTGCAGGGGAGGGACGAGCAGTACTTC
V gene: TRBV10-3
D gene: NA
clone size: many
J gene: TRBJ2-7

CDR3 protein: CATSPTGAHEQYF
CDR3 DNA: TGTGCCACCAGCCCGACAGGGGCCCACGAGCAGTACTTC
V gene: TRBV24-1
D gene: TRBD1
clone size: NA
J gene: TRBJ2-7

CDR3 protein: CASNPSAYSNQPQHF
CDR3 DNA: TGTGCCAGCAACCCTTCAGCTTATAGCAATCAGCCCCAGCATTTT
V gene: TRBV27
D gene: NA
clone size: many
J gene: TRBJ1-5

CDR3 protein: CAWSVPGQGSEAFF
CDR3 DNA: TGTGCCTGGAGTGTCCCGGGACAGGGCTCTGAAGCTTTCTTT
V gene: TRBV30
D gene: TRBD1
clone size: many
J gene: TRBJ1-1

CDR3 protein: CASRHHLGEQYF
CDR3 DNA: TGTGCCAGCAGGCATCATTTAGGCGAGCAGTACTTC
V gene: TRBV27
D gene: NA
clone size: many
J gene: TRBJ2-7

CDR3 protein: CARMVISGNTIYF
CDR3 DNA: TGTGCCAGGATGGTGATCTCTGGAAACACCATATATTTT
V gene: TRBV6-7
D gene: NA
clone size: NA
J gene: TRBJ1-3

CDR3 protein: CASSSYNSPLRF
CDR3 DNA: TGTGCCAGCAGCTCCTATAATTCACCCCTCCGGTTT
V gene: TRBV12-3/TRBV12-4
D gene: NA
clone size: NA
J gene: TRBJ1-6

CDR3 protein: CASSPPGHLGPLHF
CDR3 DNA: TGTGCCAGTAGTCCACCGGGACACCTAGGGCCCCTCCACTTT
V gene: TRBV19
D gene: NA
clone size: few
J gene: TRBJ1-6

CDR3 protein: CASSFLAGGTYYEQYF
CDR3 DNA: TGTGCCAGCAGTTTTCTCGCAGGGGGAACGTACTACGAGCAGTACTTC
V gene: TRBV12-3/TRBV12-4
D gene: TRBD1
clone size: many
J gene: TRBJ2-7

CDR3 protein: CASSSRTPSGIYEQYF
CDR3 DNA: TGTGCCAGCAGCTCAAGAACCCCTAGCGGGATATACGAGCAGTACTTC
V gene: TRBV7-9
D gene: TRBD2
clone size: few
J gene: TRBJ2-7

CDR3 protein: CASSGNRALNTGELFF
CDR3 DNA: TGTGCCAGCAGTGGCAACAGGGCCCTGAACACCGGGGAGCTGTTTTTT
V gene: TRBV6-1
D gene: NA
clone size: few
J gene: TRBJ2-2

CDR3 protein: CASSLSTGQGWKETQYF
CDR3 DNA: TGTGCCAGCAGTTTATCAACGGGACAGGGGTGGAAGGAGACCCAGTACTTC
V gene: TRBV27
D gene: TRBD1
clone size: NA
J gene: TRBJ2-5

CDR3 protein: CASSPDRGSIQYF
CDR3 DNA: TGTGCCAGCAGTCCGGACAGGGGAAGCATTCAGTACTTC
V gene: TRBV6-4
D gene: TRBD1
clone size: NA
J gene: TRBJ2-4

CDR3 protein: CASSLELGTYEQYF
CDR3 DNA: TGCGCCAGCAGCTTGGAGTTAGGGACCTACGAGCAGTACTTC
V gene: TRBV5-1
D gene: NA
clone size: many
J gene: TRBJ2-7

CDR3 protein: CASKFSRKETQYF
CDR3 DNA: TGTGCCAGCAAGTTCTCCCGAAAAGAGACCCAGTACTTC
V gene: TRBV6-5
D gene: NA
clone size: many
J gene: TRBJ2-5

CDR3 protein: CASSLAPTGTGELFF
CDR3 DNA: TGTGCCAGCAGTTTAGCCCCTACCGGCACCGGGGAGCTGTTTTTT
V gene: TRBV6-5
D gene: NA
clone size: many
J gene: TRBJ2-2

CDR3 protein: CSALERGFQETQYF
CDR3 DNA: TGCAGTGCTCTAGAGCGGGGCTTCCAAGAGACCCAGTACTTC
V gene: TRBV20-1
D gene: TRBD2
clone size: many
J gene: TRBJ2-5

CDR3 protein: CSARDDRGADYEQYF
CDR3 DNA: TGCAGTGCTAGAGACGACAGGGGGGCGGACTACGAGCAGTACTTC
V gene: TRBV20-1
D gene: TRBD1
clone size: many
J gene: TRBJ2-7

CDR3 protein: CSVEDPDRKYEQYF
CDR3 DNA: TGCAGCGTTGAAGACCCCGACCGAAAATACGAGCAGTACTTC
V gene: TRBV29-1
D gene: NA
clone size: many
J gene: TRBJ2-7

CDR3 protein: CATRRGDRGSRGPQHF
CDR3 DNA: TGTGCCACCAGGCGGGGGGACAGGGGGTCCCGAGGGCCCCAGCATTTT
V gene: TRBV6-2/TRBV6-3
D gene: TRBD1
clone size: many
J gene: TRBJ1-5

CDR3 protein: CASSLAQEASTRGTQYF
CDR3 DNA: TGTGCCAGCAGCTTGGCCCAGGAGGCATCCACCCGGGGGACCCAGTACTTC
V gene: TRBV5-5
D gene: NA
clone size: many
J gene: TRBJ2-5

CDR3 protein: CSAGTGNTGELFF
CDR3 DNA: TGCAGCGCCGGGACTGGGAACACCGGGGAGCTGTTTTTT
V gene: TRBV29-1
D gene: NA
clone size: many
J gene: TRBJ2-2

CDR3 protein: CASSPTGLGSYF
CDR3 DNA: TGTGCCAGCAGTCCTACAGGGTTGGGGTCGTACTTC
V gene: TRBV27
D gene: NA
clone size: NA
J gene: TRBJ2-7

CDR3 protein: CASSQERTSGRCEQYF
CDR3 DNA: TGCGCCAGCAGCCAAGAGCGGACTAGCGGGAGGTGCGAGCAGTACTTC
V gene: TRBV4-1
D gene: TRBD2
clone size: many
J gene: TRBJ2-7

CDR3 protein: CASILCGTIYYEQYF
CDR3 DNA: TGTGCCAGCATTCTCTGTGGGACTATTTACTACGAGCAGTACTTC
V gene: TRBV12-3/TRBV12-4
D gene: TRBD2
clone size: many
J gene: TRBJ2-7

CDR3 protein: CASSLRDTEPQHF
CDR3 DNA: TGTGCCAGCAGCTTAAGGGATACGGAGCCCCAGCATTTT
V gene: TRBV13
D gene: NA
clone size: few
J gene: TRBJ1-5

CDR3 protein: CASSPDLGAGWGNIQYF
CDR3 DNA: TGTGCCAGCTCACCGGACCTGGGAGCGGGATGGGGAAACATTCAGTACTTC
V gene: TRBV18
D gene: TRBD2
clone size: many
J gene: TRBJ2-4

CDR3 protein: CASSFGAGLRGQYF
CDR3 DNA: TGCGCCAGCAGCTTCGGGGCAGGGCTGCGCGGGCAGTACTTC
V gene: TRBV4-1
D gene: NA
clone size: many
J gene: TRBJ2-7

CDR3 protein: CASSLGWVGYTF
CDR3 DNA: TGTGCCAGCAGCTTAGGCTGGGTAGGCTACACCTTC
V gene: TRBV11-2
D gene: NA
clone size: many
J gene: TRBJ1-2

CDR3 protein: CASSPRGSNQPQHF
CDR3 DNA: TGTGCCAGCAGTCCTCGGGGGTCCAATCAGCCCCAGCATTTT
V gene: TRBV19
D gene: NA
clone size: many
J gene: TRBJ1-5

CDR3 protein: CASSPLGSVPHGYTF
CDR3 DNA: TGTGCCAGCAGTCCCCTCGGATCCGTCCCCCATGGCTACACCTTC
V gene: TRBV9
D gene: NA
clone size: many
J gene: TRBJ1-2

CDR3 protein: CASRPQGASYNSPLHF
CDR3 DNA: TGTGCCAGCAGACCTCAGGGGGCCTCCTATAATTCACCCCTCCACTTT
V gene: TRBV28
D gene: TRBD1
clone size: many
J gene: TRBJ1-6